A single sample is the source of the 18 T cell receptor beta chains below, sequenced in a study of early T cells in non-severe SARS-CoV-2 infection. TCRdb independently ran MiXCR on the 5' RACE reads; one entry per CDR3 protein. The table lists 60,000 to 70,000 distinct CDR3 sequences, 5.9% of them singletons. The sample here was whole blood, taken at baseline. These receptors all stem from an adult who was a healthcare worker with PCR-confirmed SARS-CoV-2 infection or an uninfected control (not recorded which).

There are many counts of this clonotype. This rearrangement joins TRBV4-1 to TRBJ2-1; TRBD2 might be the D (6 bases). Germline V gene lookup returns CDR1 MGHRA and CDR2 YSYEKL. The V and J ends lost 1 base and 7 bases respectively, with 14 bases between them. This CDR3 spans 15 amino acids. The DNA of the CDR3 is TGCGCCAGCAGCCAAGGGACCGGGAGAGGAAATGAGCAGTTCTTC. This translates into CASSQGTGRGNEQFF.

In this sample, this clonotype turned up many times. V and J are TRBV28 and TRBJ1-5, with D perhaps TRBD1 (5 bases). Germline CDR1 is MDHEN and CDR2 is SYDVKM. The V and J ends lost 4 bases and 0 bases respectively, with 13 bases between them. This CDR3 is built from 16 residues. As DNA, the CDR3 is TGTGCCAGCAGTTCCCCCGGGACGTATAGCAATCAGCCCCAGCATTTT. It yields the protein CASSSPGTYSNQPQHF.

This clonotype was seen many times. This rearrangement joins TRBV12-3 or TRBV12-4 to TRBJ2-7; 10 bases fit TRBD1. The CDR3 has 13 amino acids. The V and J ends lost 6 bases and 6 bases, in that order; junction bases with no gene match: 5. DNA for the CDR3: TGTGCCAGCAGACCCGGACAGGGGGGCGAGCAGTACTTC. Translation: CASRPGQGGEQYF.

Many counts were recorded for this clonotype. The rearrangement uses TRBV7-9 and TRBJ2-7, with TRBD2 identical over 7 bases. With 5 bases clipped from V and 4 bases from J, the junction kept 11 bases outside the gene matches. Germline values: CDR1 SEHNR, CDR2 FQNEAQ (reference sequence). The CDR3 extends over 15 amino acids. CDR3 loop: CASSNSRDYRYEQYF. CDR3 DNA sequence: TGTGCCAGCAGCAACTCCCGGGACTACAGATACGAGCAGTACTTC. The variable domain in full, with the rest retrieved from reference TRBV7-9 and TRBJ2-7, is DTGVSQNPRHKITKRGQNVTFRCDPISEHNRLYWYRQTLGQGPEFLTYFQNEAQLEKSRLLSDRFSAERPKGSFSTLEIQRTEQGDSAMYLCASSNSRDYRYEQYFGPGTRLTVT.

This clonotype was counted ten times or more. The chain joins TRBV11-2 to TRBJ2-1; D uncertain. The CDR3 extends over 13 amino acids. Germline V lookup: CDR1 SGHAT, CDR2 FQNNGV. Between the trimmed V and J ends, which lost 1 base and 6 bases, there was a span of 7 bases. CDR3 sequence reads: CASSLGPVNEQFF. CDR3 nucleotide sequence: TGTGCCAGCAGCTTAGGCCCGGTCAATGAGCAGTTCTTC. Full variable domain (missing parts from reference TRBV11-2 and TRBJ2-1): EAGVAQSPRYKIIEKRQSVAFWCNPISGHATLYWYQQILGQGPKLLIQFQNNGVVDDSQLPKDRFSAERLKGVDSTLKIQPAKLEDSAVYLCASSLGPVNEQFFGPGTRLTVL.

As regards this clonotype: A read error may be the cause here, since a much bigger clone is one base away. V and J are TRBV27 and TRBJ2-5; D may be TRBD2 (5 bases). Germline V gene lookup returns CDR1 MNHEY and CDR2 SMNVEV (reference sequence). The CDR3 covers 13 residues. The DNA for the CDR3 is TGTACCAGCAGTCCGAGGGAAGGAGAGACCCAGTACTTC. The encoded protein is CTSSPREGETQYF.

This clonotype was detected many times. The rearrangement joins TRBV4-1 to TRBJ1-5, with D perhaps TRBD1 (5 bases). This CDR3 comprises 16 residues. The germline V gene has CDR1 MGHRA and CDR2 YSYEKL. V was clipped by 3 bases and J by 5 bases, with 17 bases between them. The CDR3 bases are TGCGCCAGCAGCCAGGGGGGTGGTAGATTGGATCAGCCCCAGCATTTT. Translation: CASSQGGGRLDQPQHF.

This clonotype occurred a few times. This chain joins TRBV24-1 and TRBJ2-7; D call uncertain. CDR1 and CDR2 from the germline V gene are KGHDR and SFDVKD. Trimming shortened V by 3 bases and J by 0 bases, and 5 bases separated the two germline ends. The CDR3 has 13 amino acids. The CDR3 nucleotides are TGTGCCACCAGTGATGGCATCTCCTACGAGCAGTACTTC. Protein product: CATSDGISYEQYF.

The table lists this clonotype with many counts. This chain connects TRBV29-1 to TRBJ2-7; 9 bases fit TRBD1. This CDR3 contains 12 residues. Germline CDR1 SQVTM, CDR2 ANQGSEA. Trimming removed 4 bases from V and 5 bases from J; junction bases left unmatched: 3. In DNA form, the CDR3 reads TGCAGCGTTGTGGACAGGGGAGACGAGCAGTACTTC. This encodes CSVVDRGDEQYF.

This clonotype was picked up many times. The chain carries TRBV28 and TRBJ2-3; 11 positions match TRBD2. Germline CDR1 and CDR2: MDHEN and SYDVKM. V lost 6 bases to trimming and J lost 2 bases; unmatched junction nucleotides: 13. The CDR3 contains 18 residues. The CDR3 here is CASRPPGTSGGITDTQYF. The CDR3 nucleotides read TGTGCCAGCAGACCCCCCGGGACTAGCGGAGGAATCACAGATACGCAGTATTTT.

This clonotype was seen ten or more times. The CDR3 spells CAIMSGTANTEAFF. The CDR3 bases are TGTGCCATCATGTCCGGGACAGCGAACACTGAAGCTTTCTTT. V is TRBV10-3 and J is TRBJ1-1; 7 bases are shared with TRBD1. V lost 7 bases, J lost 1 base, and 6 bases stayed unmatched. The CDR3 runs to 14 residues. Germline lookup yields CDR1 ENHRY and CDR2 SYGVKD.

This clonotype showed up many times. The chain joins TRBV7-9 to TRBJ1-4; D is uncertain. Trimming shortened V by 3 bases and J by 8 bases, and 13 bases separated the two germline ends. The germline CDR1 and CDR2 sequences are SEHNR and FQNEAQ (reference sequence). This CDR3 has 14 amino acids. The CDR3 DNA is TGTGCCAGCAGCTTCGGCCAAGGGATCGAAAAACTGTTTTTT. Its protein is CASSFGQGIEKLFF.

The rearrangement uses TRBV11-2 and TRBJ1-1, with D possibly matching TRBD1 (6 bases). In germline, CDR1 is SGHAT, CDR2 FQNNGV. The CDR3 spans 13 residues. Trimming removed 5 bases at V and 11 bases at J, with 18 bases between. The CDR3 sequence is CASSPYQGREAFF. The CDR3 nucleotides read TGTGCCAGCAGCCCGTATCAGGGGCGCGAGGCTTTCTTT.

This clonotype was found many times. The chain is built from TRBV5-5 and TRBJ1-2; D ambiguous. Germline V CDR1 and CDR2: SGHKS, YYEKEE (reference sequence). The CDR3 consists of 13 residues. Trimming shortened V by 0 bases and J by 8 bases, and 11 bases separated the two germline ends. The CDR3 region has the DNA TGTGCCAGCAGCTTGGACAGTAAGGGAGGCTACACCTTC. It is translated as CASSLDSKGGYTF.

This clonotype was observed a handful of times. This chain uses TRBV18 with TRBJ2-7; D unresolved. V was clipped by 4 bases and J by 3 bases, with 7 bases between them. The CDR3 has 12 amino acids. Germline loops: CDR1 KGHSH, CDR2 LQKENI. The CDR3 sequence is CASSLYNYEQYF. Here the CDR3 DNA reads TGTGCCAGCTCACTCTATAACTACGAGCAGTACTTC.

A few counts support this clonotype. J is TRBJ2-1 and V is TRBV20-1, with D tentatively TRBD1 or TRBD2 (6 bases each). The CDR3 contains 14 residues. Per germline, CDR1 DFQATT and CDR2 SNEGSKA (reference sequence). With 3 bases removed from V and 0 bases from J, the gap between germline ends came to 9 bases. The CDR3 region has the DNA TGCAGTGCTAGTCGGGGGCCCTCCTACAATGAGCAGTTCTTC. It translates to CSASRGPSYNEQFF.

In this sample, this clonotype turned up many times. This chain links TRBV27 with TRBJ1-2; 9 nucleotides agree with TRBD1. V was pared by 3 bases and J by 6 bases, with 8 bases of the junction left unmatched. The CDR3 has 15 amino acids. The germline gives CDR1 MNHEY, CDR2 SMNVEV (reference sequence). CDR3 nucleotide sequence: TGTGCCAGCAGTTTTTCCGGGACAGGGTTTCATGGCTACACCTTC. It translates to CASSFSGTGFHGYTF.

This clonotype was seen more than once but under ten times. V usage is TRBV21-1 and J usage is TRBJ1-1; the tabulated D call, TRBD1, remains unverified against the DNA. TRBV21-1 is marked as a pseudogene. The CDR3 runs 15 residues. CDR3 in amino acids: CASSKAQGAGTEAFF. In DNA, the CDR3 is TGTGCCAGCAGCAAAGCGCAGGGGGCTGGGACTGAAGCTTTCTTT.